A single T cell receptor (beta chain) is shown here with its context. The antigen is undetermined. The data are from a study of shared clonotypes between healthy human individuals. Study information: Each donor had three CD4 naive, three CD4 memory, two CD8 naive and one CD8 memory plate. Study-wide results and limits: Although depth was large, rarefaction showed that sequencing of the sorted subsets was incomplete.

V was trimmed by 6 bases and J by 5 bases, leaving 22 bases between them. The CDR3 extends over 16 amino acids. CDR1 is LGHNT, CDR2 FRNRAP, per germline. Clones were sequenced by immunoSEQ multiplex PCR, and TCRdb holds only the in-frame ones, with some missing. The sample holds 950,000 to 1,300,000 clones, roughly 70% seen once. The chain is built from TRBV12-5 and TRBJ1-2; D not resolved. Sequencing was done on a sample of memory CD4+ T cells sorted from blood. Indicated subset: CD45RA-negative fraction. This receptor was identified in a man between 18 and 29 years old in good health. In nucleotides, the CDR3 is TGTGCTAGTGGAAATGACGGACTGACAACCTCTTATGGCTACACCTTC. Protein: CASGNDGLTTSYGYTF.